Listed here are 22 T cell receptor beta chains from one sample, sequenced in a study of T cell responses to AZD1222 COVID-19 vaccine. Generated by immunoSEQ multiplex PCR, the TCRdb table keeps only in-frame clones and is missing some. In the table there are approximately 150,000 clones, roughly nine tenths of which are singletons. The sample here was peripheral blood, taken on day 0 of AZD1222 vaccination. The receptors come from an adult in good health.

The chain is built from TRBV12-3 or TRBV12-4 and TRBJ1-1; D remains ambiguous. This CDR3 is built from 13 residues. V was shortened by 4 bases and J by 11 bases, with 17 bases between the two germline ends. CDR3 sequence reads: CASSSMGRTQAFF. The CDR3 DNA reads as TGTGCCAGCAGTTCCATGGGCCGAACGCAGGCTTTCTTT.

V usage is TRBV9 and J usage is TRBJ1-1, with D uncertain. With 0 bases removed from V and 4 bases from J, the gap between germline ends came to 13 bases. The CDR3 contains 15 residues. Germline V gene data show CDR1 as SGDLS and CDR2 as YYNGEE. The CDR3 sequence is CASSVVGDPGTEAFF. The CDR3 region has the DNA TGTGCCAGCAGCGTAGTTGGGGATCCGGGCACTGAAGCTTTCTTT.

For the CDR3, the DNA is TGTGCCAGTAGTATCTCGGGGGCCAATTCACCCCTCCACTTT. This encodes CASSISGANSPLHF. The V and J genes are TRBV19 and TRBJ1-6; possibly TRBD1 for D (6 bases). The CDR3 spans 14 residues. V lost 3 bases, J lost 7 bases, and 10 bases lay in between. In germline, CDR1 is LNHDA, CDR2 SQIVND (reference sequence).

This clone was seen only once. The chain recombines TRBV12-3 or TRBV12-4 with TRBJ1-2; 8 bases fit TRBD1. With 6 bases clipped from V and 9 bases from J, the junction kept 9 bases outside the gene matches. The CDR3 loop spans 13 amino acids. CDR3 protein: CASSPRRGQRYTF. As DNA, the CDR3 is TGTGCCAGCAGCCCCCGCAGGGGGCAACGCTACACCTTC.

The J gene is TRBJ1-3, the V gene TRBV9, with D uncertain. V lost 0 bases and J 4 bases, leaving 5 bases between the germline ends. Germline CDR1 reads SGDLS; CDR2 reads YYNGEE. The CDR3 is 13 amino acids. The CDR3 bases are TGTGCCAGCAGCGTAGCGGGGGGAAACACCATATATTTT. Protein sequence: CASSVAGGNTIYF.

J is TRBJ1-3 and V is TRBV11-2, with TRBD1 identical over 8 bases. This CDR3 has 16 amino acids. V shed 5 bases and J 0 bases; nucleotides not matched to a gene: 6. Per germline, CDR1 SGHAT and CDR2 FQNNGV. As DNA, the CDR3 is TGTGCCAGCAGCGTCCGACAGGGGAGCTCTGGAAACACCATATATTTT. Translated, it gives CASSVRQGSSGNTIYF.

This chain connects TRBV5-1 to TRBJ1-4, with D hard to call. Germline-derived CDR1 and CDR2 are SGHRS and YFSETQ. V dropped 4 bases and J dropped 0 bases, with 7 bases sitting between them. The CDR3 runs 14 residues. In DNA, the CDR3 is TGCGCCAGCAGCCCGGACGCAACTAATGAAAAACTGTTTTTT. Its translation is CASSPDATNEKLFF.

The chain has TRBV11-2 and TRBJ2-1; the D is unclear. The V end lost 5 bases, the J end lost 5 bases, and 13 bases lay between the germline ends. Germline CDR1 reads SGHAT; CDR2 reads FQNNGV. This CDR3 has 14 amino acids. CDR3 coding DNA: TGTGCCAGCAGCATCCAAGGATTACACAATGAGCAGTTCTTC. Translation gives CASSIQGLHNEQFF.

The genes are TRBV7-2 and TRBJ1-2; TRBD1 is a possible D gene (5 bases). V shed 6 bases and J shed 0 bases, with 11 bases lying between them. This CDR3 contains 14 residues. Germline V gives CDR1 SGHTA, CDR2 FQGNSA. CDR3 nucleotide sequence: TGTGCCAGCAGTCGTCGACAGACTAACTATGGCTACACCTTC. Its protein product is CASSRRQTNYGYTF.

The CDR3: CASSFRQGSLGNEAFF. The DNA of the CDR3 is TGTGCCAGCAGTTTTCGACAGGGAAGTCTGGGCAATGAAGCTTTCTTT. V is TRBV28 and J is TRBJ1-1; TRBD1 agrees at 7 bases. Germline CDR1 reads MDHEN; CDR2 reads SYDVKM. V trimming: 3 bases; J trimming: 7 bases; junction bases outside the gene matches: 14. The CDR3 has 16 residues.

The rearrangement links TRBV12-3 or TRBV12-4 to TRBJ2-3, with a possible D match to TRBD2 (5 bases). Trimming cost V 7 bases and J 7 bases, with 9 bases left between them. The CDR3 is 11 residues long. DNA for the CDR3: TGTGCCAGCACGGACTTGTATACGCAGTATTTT. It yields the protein CASTDLYTQYF.

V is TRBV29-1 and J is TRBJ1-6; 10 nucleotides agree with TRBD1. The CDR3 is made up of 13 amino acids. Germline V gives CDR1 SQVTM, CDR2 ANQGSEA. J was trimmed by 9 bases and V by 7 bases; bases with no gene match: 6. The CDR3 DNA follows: TGCAGCGCCCGACAGGGGGCAAGTTCACCCCTCCACTTT. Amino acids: CSARQGASSPLHF.

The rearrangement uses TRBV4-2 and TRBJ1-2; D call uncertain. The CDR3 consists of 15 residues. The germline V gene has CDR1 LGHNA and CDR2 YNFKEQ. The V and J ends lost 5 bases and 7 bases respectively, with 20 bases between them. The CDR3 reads CASSSRMGLGAGYTF. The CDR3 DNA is TGTGCCAGCAGCTCGAGGATGGGTTTAGGAGCTGGCTACACCTTC.

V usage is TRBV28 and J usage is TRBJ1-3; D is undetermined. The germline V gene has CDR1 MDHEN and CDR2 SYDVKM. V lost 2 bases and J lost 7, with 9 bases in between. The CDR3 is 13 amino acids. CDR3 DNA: TGTGCCAGCAGTTTAGTTCTGCACAACACCATATATTTT. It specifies CASSLVLHNTIYF.

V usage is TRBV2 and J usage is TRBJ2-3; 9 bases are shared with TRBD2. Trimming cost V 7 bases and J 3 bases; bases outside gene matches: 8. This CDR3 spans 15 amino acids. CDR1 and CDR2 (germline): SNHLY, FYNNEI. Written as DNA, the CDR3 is TGTGCCAGCAATGGCGTAGCGGGAGCGACAGATACGCAGTATTTT. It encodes CASNGVAGATDTQYF.

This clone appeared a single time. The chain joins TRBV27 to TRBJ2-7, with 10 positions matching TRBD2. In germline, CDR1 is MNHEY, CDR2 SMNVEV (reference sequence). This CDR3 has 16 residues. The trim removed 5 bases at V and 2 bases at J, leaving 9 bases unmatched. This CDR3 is CASSPTWTSGPYEQYF. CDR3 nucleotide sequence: TGTGCCAGCAGTCCAACGTGGACTAGCGGACCCTACGAGCAGTACTTC.

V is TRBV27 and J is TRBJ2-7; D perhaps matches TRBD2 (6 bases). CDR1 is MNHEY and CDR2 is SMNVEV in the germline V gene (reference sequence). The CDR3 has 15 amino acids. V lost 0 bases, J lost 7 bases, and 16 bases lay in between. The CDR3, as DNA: TGTGCCAGCAGTTTATCGATAGTGTCTGGGGGGGAGCAGTACTTC. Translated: CASSLSIVSGGEQYF.

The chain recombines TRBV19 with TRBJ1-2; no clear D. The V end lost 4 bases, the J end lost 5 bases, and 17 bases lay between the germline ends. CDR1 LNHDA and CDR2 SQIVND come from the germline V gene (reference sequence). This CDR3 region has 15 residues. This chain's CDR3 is CASSTGERISYGYTF. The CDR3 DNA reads TGTGCCAGTAGTACCGGCGAACGGATCTCTTATGGCTACACCTTC. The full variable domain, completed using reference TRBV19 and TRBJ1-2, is DGGITQSPKYLFRKEGQNVTLSCEQNLNHDAMYWYRQDPGQGLRLIYYSQIVNDFQKGDIAEGYSVSREKKESFPLTVTSAQKNPTAFYLCASSTGERISYGYTFGSGTRLTVV.

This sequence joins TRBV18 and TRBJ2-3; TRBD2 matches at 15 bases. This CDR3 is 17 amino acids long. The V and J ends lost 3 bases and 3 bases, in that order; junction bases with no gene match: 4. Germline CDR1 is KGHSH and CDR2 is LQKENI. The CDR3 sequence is CASSPSGLAGGTDTQYF. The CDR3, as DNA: TGTGCCAGCTCACCCTCGGGACTAGCGGGAGGAACAGATACGCAGTATTTT.

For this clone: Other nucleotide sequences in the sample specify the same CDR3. CDR3 residues: CASSLSTGGNQPQHF. The CDR3 DNA is TGCGCCAGCAGCTTGAGTACAGGGGGCAATCAGCCCCAGCATTTT. This chain connects TRBV5-1 to TRBJ1-5, with 7 positions matching TRBD1. Losses at the gene ends were 1 base for V and 2 bases for J; bases not matched to a gene: 3. CDR1 is SGHRS and CDR2 is YFSETQ in the germline V gene. The CDR3 sequence is 15 residues long.

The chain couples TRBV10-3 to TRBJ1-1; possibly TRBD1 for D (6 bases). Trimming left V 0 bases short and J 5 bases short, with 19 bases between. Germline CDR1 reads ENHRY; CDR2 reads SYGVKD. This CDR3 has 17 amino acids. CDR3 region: CAISESLSEQGRTEAFF. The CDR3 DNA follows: TGTGCCATCAGTGAGTCTCTTAGCGAACAGGGAAGGACTGAAGCTTTCTTT.

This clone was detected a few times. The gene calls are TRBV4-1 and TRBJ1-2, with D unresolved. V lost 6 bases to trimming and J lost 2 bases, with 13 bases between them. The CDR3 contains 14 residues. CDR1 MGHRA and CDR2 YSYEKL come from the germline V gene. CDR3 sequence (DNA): TGCGCCAGCAGTCATGAAGGCACAAACTATGGCTACACCTTC. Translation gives CASSHEGTNYGYTF.